A selection of T cell receptor beta chains follows, all from one sample in a study of T cells in Graves' hyperthyroidism and ophthalmopathy. MiXCR, run by TCRdb on the multiplex PCR reads, gives a single entry per CDR3 protein. This sample has about 410,000 distinct CDR3 sequences, with over 12% found just once. Specimen: blood. The source is a man between 18 and 35 years old with Graves' ophthalmopathy. Each CDR3 is given with its conserved first and last residue. Each record gives: CDR3 DNA, CDR3 protein, J gene, clone size, D gene, CDR3 length, V gene. The D gene is left open where the match is weak. The size field is filled for only some rows; it gives once, few, many or a size class.

CDR3nt: TGCAGTGCTAGAGAAGGACAGGGGGCCTATGGCTACACCTTC
CDR3aa: CSAREGQGAYGYTF
j_gene: TRBJ1-2
abundance: few
d_gene: TRBD1
len: 14
v_gene: TRBV20-1

CDR3nt: TGTGCCAGCAGCGACGTATATACGCAGTTCTTC
CDR3aa: CASSDVYTQFF
j_gene: TRBJ2-1
abundance: many
d_gene: NA
len: 11
v_gene: TRBV11-3

CDR3nt: TGTGCCAGCAGCTTGGAGACAGGGAGCACAGATACGCAGTATTTT
CDR3aa: CASSLETGSTDTQYF
j_gene: TRBJ2-3
abundance: many
d_gene: TRBD1
len: 15
v_gene: TRBV5-4

CDR3nt: TGTGCCAGCAGCTTAATTTTTGGGGGCGCAGGCTATGGCTACACCTTC
CDR3aa: CASSLIFGGAGYGYTF
j_gene: TRBJ1-2
abundance: many
d_gene: NA
len: 16
v_gene: TRBV7-9

CDR3nt: TGCAGTGCGGGGCTGGGACTAGCGGGGGGGCCGGATGAGCAGTTCTTC
CDR3aa: CSAGLGLAGGPDEQFF
j_gene: TRBJ2-1
abundance: NA
d_gene: TRBD2
len: 16
v_gene: TRBV20-1

CDR3nt: TGTGCCAGCAGTTTAATAGGAAGGAGCTCCTACAATGAGCAGTTCTTC
CDR3aa: CASSLIGRSSYNEQFF
j_gene: TRBJ2-1
abundance: many
d_gene: NA
len: 16
v_gene: TRBV12-3/TRBV12-4

CDR3nt: TGTGCCAGCAGTTACTCGAGTGGACTAGACTCCTACGAGCAGTACTTC
CDR3aa: CASSYSSGLDSYEQYF
j_gene: TRBJ2-7
abundance: NA
d_gene: TRBD2
len: 16
v_gene: TRBV6-5

CDR3nt: TGTGCCAGCAGCCAAGCGGGACTCGGGTACAATGAGCAGTTCTTC
CDR3aa: CASSQAGLGYNEQFF
j_gene: TRBJ2-1
abundance: many
d_gene: NA
len: 15
v_gene: TRBV3-1

CDR3nt: TGCGCCAGCAGCCAAGGCCGCGGGAGAGAGCGGGGGAATACGCAGTATTTT
CDR3aa: CASSQGRGRERGNTQYF
j_gene: TRBJ2-3
abundance: many
d_gene: TRBD2
len: 17
v_gene: TRBV4-1

CDR3nt: TGTGCCAGTAGTATTAAAGGAGGGGGTAACACTGAAGCTTTCTTT
CDR3aa: CASSIKGGGNTEAFF
j_gene: TRBJ1-1
abundance: NA
d_gene: NA
len: 15
v_gene: TRBV19

CDR3nt: TGTGCCAGCAGTTACCTGAGACAGGGGAGTTGGGAGCAGTTCTTC
CDR3aa: CASSYLRQGSWEQFF
j_gene: TRBJ2-1
abundance: many
d_gene: TRBD1
len: 15
v_gene: TRBV6-6

CDR3nt: TGCGCCAGCAGTGAGTCCGGGACCGACAATCAGCCCCAGCATTTT
CDR3aa: CASSESGTDNQPQHF
j_gene: TRBJ1-5
abundance: few
d_gene: NA
len: 15
v_gene: TRBV10-2

CDR3nt: TGTGCCAGCAGCTTAGCACAGACGGAAATCTATGGCTACACCTTC
CDR3aa: CASSLAQTEIYGYTF
j_gene: TRBJ1-2
abundance: many
d_gene: NA
len: 15
v_gene: TRBV7-2

CDR3nt: TGTGCCAGCAGCCAAGCCGGGACAGGGGGCTATGGCTACACCTTC
CDR3aa: CASSQAGTGGYGYTF
j_gene: TRBJ1-2
abundance: many
d_gene: TRBD1
len: 15
v_gene: TRBV4-2

CDR3nt: TGTGCCAGCAGTTACGGGGACAGGGTCGACACCGGGGAGCTGTTTTTT
CDR3aa: CASSYGDRVDTGELFF
j_gene: TRBJ2-2
abundance: NA
d_gene: TRBD1
len: 16
v_gene: TRBV6-6

CDR3nt: TGCAGTGCTAGAGGGCAGGCTAGCTCCTACGAGCAGTACTTC
CDR3aa: CSARGQASSYEQYF
j_gene: TRBJ2-7
abundance: many
d_gene: NA
len: 14
v_gene: TRBV20-1

CDR3nt: TGTGCCACGACCGGGGATGGGACAGATACGCAGTATTTT
CDR3aa: CATTGDGTDTQYF
j_gene: TRBJ2-3
abundance: many
d_gene: NA
len: 13
v_gene: TRBV6-1

CDR3nt: TGTGCCAGCTGCGTCGGAACCCAGCCTTACAATGAGCAGTTCTTC
CDR3aa: CASCVGTQPYNEQFF
j_gene: TRBJ2-1
abundance: many
d_gene: NA
len: 15
v_gene: TRBV27

CDR3nt: TGTGCCAGCAGCGATGGGACTAGCGAGTACCAAGAGACCCAGTACTTC
CDR3aa: CASSDGTSEYQETQYF
j_gene: TRBJ2-5
abundance: few
d_gene: TRBD2
len: 16
v_gene: TRBV7-8

CDR3nt: TGTGCCAGCTCGCCAGGGAGCTCCTACAATGAGCAGTTCTTC
CDR3aa: CASSPGSSYNEQFF
j_gene: TRBJ2-1
abundance: many
d_gene: NA
len: 14
v_gene: TRBV7-3

CDR3nt: TGCAGTGCCCCTCGGACAGGGTTAGCCTACGAGCAGTACTTC
CDR3aa: CSAPRTGLAYEQYF
j_gene: TRBJ2-7
abundance: many
d_gene: TRBD1
len: 14
v_gene: TRBV20-1

CDR3nt: TGTGCCACCTCACACCCCTACTCCTACGAGCAGTACTTC
CDR3aa: CATSHPYSYEQYF
j_gene: TRBJ2-7
abundance: NA
d_gene: NA
len: 13
v_gene: TRBV24-1

CDR3nt: TGTGCCAGCAGCTTATTGTCTAGCGCTAACAATGAGCAGTTCTTC
CDR3aa: CASSLLSSANNEQFF
j_gene: TRBJ2-1
abundance: many
d_gene: NA
len: 15
v_gene: TRBV7-9

CDR3nt: TGTGCCTGGACTAGCGGGAGAACAGATACGCAGTATTTT
CDR3aa: CAWTSGRTDTQYF
j_gene: TRBJ2-3
abundance: many
d_gene: TRBD2
len: 13
v_gene: TRBV30

CDR3nt: TGTGCCAGCAGTGGTGAGGGGAGCGAGTCCTACGAGCAGTACTTC
CDR3aa: CASSGEGSESYEQYF
j_gene: TRBJ2-7
abundance: many
d_gene: NA
len: 15
v_gene: TRBV2

CDR3nt: TGTGCCAGCAGTCTCTGGGGACAGGGTGGGGCACCCTATGGCTACACCTTC
CDR3aa: CASSLWGQGGAPYGYTF
j_gene: TRBJ1-2
abundance: many
d_gene: TRBD1
len: 17
v_gene: TRBV27

CDR3nt: TGTGCCAGCAGCTTAGTTTCAGGGGCTGGAAACACCATATATTTT
CDR3aa: CASSLVSGAGNTIYF
j_gene: TRBJ1-3
abundance: few
d_gene: NA
len: 15
v_gene: TRBV7-9

CDR3nt: TGTGCCACCAGTGATATGAGGACAGATACGCAGTATTTT
CDR3aa: CATSDMRTDTQYF
j_gene: TRBJ2-3
abundance: few
d_gene: NA
len: 13
v_gene: TRBV24-1

CDR3nt: TGTGCCAGCAGTGTTTTGGGGTACACTGAAGCTTTCTTT
CDR3aa: CASSVLGYTEAFF
j_gene: TRBJ1-1
abundance: NA
d_gene: NA
len: 13
v_gene: TRBV25-1

CDR3nt: TGTGCCAGCAGGAGGGACAGGGTCGAAGAGACCCAGTACTTC
CDR3aa: CASRRDRVEETQYF
j_gene: TRBJ2-5
abundance: many
d_gene: TRBD1
len: 14
v_gene: TRBV2

CDR3nt: TGTGCCAGCAGCCAAGTAAGGGGAGGGTACAATTCCTACGAGCAGTACTTC
CDR3aa: CASSQVRGGYNSYEQYF
j_gene: TRBJ2-7
abundance: few
d_gene: TRBD2
len: 17
v_gene: TRBV14

CDR3nt: TGTGCCAGTAGTTGGCAGGTGGACTATGGCTACACCTTC
CDR3aa: CASSWQVDYGYTF
j_gene: TRBJ1-2
abundance: NA
d_gene: NA
len: 13
v_gene: TRBV19

CDR3nt: TGTGCCAGCAGTATAAGCGCGGCGGACAGGGAAGAGACCCAGTACTTC
CDR3aa: CASSISAADREETQYF
j_gene: TRBJ2-5
abundance: many
d_gene: TRBD1
len: 16
v_gene: TRBV27

CDR3nt: TGTGCCAGCAGTACACCCGAGATCACAGATACGCAGTATTTT
CDR3aa: CASSTPEITDTQYF
j_gene: TRBJ2-3
abundance: many
d_gene: NA
len: 14
v_gene: TRBV12-3/TRBV12-4

CDR3nt: TGTGCCAGCAGTCCCACTCAAATCGGAAACACCATATATTTT
CDR3aa: CASSPTQIGNTIYF
j_gene: TRBJ1-3
abundance: few
d_gene: NA
len: 14
v_gene: TRBV14

CDR3nt: TGCAGTGCCAGCGGGAGGACCTACAATGAGCAGTTCTTC
CDR3aa: CSASGRTYNEQFF
j_gene: TRBJ2-1
abundance: NA
d_gene: TRBD2
len: 13
v_gene: TRBV20-1

CDR3nt: TGTGCCAGCTCACCACCGGGGAGCTCCTACGAGCAGTACTTC
CDR3aa: CASSPPGSSYEQYF
j_gene: TRBJ2-7
abundance: many
d_gene: NA
len: 14
v_gene: TRBV18

CDR3nt: TGCAGTGCTAGAGATCGTTCGGACAGGGCCTATGGCTACACCTTC
CDR3aa: CSARDRSDRAYGYTF
j_gene: TRBJ1-2
abundance: many
d_gene: TRBD1
len: 15
v_gene: TRBV20-1

CDR3nt: TGTGCCAGCAGCGTAGGACTAGCCGCTAATGGTGAGCAGTTCTTC
CDR3aa: CASSVGLAANGEQFF
j_gene: TRBJ2-1
abundance: NA
d_gene: TRBD2
len: 15
v_gene: TRBV9

CDR3nt: TGCGCCAGCAGCCCCGCGGGGCGGTGGACTAATGAAAAACTGTTTTTT
CDR3aa: CASSPAGRWTNEKLFF
j_gene: TRBJ1-4
abundance: NA
d_gene: NA
len: 16
v_gene: TRBV5-1